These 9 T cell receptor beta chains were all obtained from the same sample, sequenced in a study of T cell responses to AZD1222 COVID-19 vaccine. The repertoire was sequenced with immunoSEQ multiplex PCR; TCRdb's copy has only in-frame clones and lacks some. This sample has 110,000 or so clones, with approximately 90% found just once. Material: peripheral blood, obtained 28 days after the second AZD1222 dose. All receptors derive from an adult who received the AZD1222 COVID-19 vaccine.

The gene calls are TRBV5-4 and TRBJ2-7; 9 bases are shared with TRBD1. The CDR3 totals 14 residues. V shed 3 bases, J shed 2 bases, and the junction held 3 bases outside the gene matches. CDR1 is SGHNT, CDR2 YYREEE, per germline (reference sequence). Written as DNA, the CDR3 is TGTGCCAGCAGCTCCTGGACAGGGGCCTACGAGCAGTACTTC. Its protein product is CASSSWTGAYEQYF.

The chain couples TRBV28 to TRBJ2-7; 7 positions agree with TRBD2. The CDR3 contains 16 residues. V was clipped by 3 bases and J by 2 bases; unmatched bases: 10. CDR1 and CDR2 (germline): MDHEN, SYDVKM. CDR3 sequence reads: CASSFPGEGRPYEQYF. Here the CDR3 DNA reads TGTGCCAGCAGTTTTCCGGGGGAGGGCCGGCCCTACGAGCAGTACTTC.

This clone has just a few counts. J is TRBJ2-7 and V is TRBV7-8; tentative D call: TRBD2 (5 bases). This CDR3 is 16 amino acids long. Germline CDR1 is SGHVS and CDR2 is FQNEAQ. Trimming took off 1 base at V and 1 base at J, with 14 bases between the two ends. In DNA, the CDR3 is TGTGCCAGCAGCTTAGGGACCTTGGGAGTATCCTACGAGCAGTACTTC. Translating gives CASSLGTLGVSYEQYF.

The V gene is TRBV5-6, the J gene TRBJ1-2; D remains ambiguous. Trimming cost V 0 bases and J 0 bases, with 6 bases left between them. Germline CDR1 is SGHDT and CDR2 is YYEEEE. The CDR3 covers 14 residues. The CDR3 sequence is CASSLDVTNYGYTF. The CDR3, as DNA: TGTGCCAGCAGCTTGGATGTAACTAACTATGGCTACACCTTC.

In DNA, the CDR3 is TGCGCCAGCTCACCCGGGACAGGGGTGTACGAGCAGTACTTC. Translating gives CASSPGTGVYEQYF. The chain carries TRBV10-1 and TRBJ2-7, with 10 bases fitting TRBD1. Germline assignment: CDR1 WNHNN and CDR2 SYGVQD (reference sequence). Germline trimming cut 8 bases from V and 4 bases from J; bases unmatched to any gene: 8. The CDR3 contains 14 residues.

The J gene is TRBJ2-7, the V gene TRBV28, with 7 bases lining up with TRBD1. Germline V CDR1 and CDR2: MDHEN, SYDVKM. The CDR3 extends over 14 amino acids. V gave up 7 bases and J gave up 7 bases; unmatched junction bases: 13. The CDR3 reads CASTKPGGVGEQYF. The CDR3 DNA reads TGTGCCAGCACCAAACCAGGGGGAGTGGGGGAGCAGTACTTC. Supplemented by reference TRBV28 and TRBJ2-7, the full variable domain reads DVKVTQSSRYLVKRTGEKVFLECVQDMDHENMFWYRQDPGLGLRLIYFSYDVKMKEKGDIPEGYSVSREKKERFSLILESASTNQTSMYLCASTKPGGVGEQYFGPGTRLTVT.

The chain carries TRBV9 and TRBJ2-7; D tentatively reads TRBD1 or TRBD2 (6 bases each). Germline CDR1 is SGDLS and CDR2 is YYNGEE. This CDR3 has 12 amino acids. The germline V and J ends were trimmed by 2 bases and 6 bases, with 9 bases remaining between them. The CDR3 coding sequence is TGTGCCAGCAGCGTTGAGGGGGGCGAGCAGTACTTC. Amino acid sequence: CASSVEGGEQYF.

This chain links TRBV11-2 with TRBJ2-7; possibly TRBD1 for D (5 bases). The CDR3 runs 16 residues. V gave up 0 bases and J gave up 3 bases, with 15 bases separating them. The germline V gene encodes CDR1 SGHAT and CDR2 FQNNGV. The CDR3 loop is CASSLDLGQGNYEQYF. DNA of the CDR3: TGTGCCAGCAGCTTAGATTTGGGTCAGGGAAACTACGAGCAGTACTTC. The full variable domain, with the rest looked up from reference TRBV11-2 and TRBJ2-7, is EAGVAQSPRYKIIEKRQSVAFWCNPISGHATLYWYQQILGQGPKLLIQFQNNGVVDDSQLPKDRFSAERLKGVDSTLKIQPAKLEDSAVYLCASSLDLGQGNYEQYFGPGTRLTVT.

CDR3 in amino acids: CASSGVLTYEQYF. CDR3 nucleotide sequence: TGCGCCAGCAGTGGGGTCCTCACCTACGAGCAGTACTTC. The chain employs TRBV10-1 and TRBJ2-7, with D uncertain. This CDR3 has 13 amino acids. In germline, CDR1 is WNHNN, CDR2 SYGVQD (reference sequence). Trimming shortened V by 4 bases and J by 2 bases, and 9 bases separated the two germline ends.